The rows below give T cell receptor beta chains drawn from one sample of a study of T cells in Graves' hyperthyroidism and ophthalmopathy. One entry per CDR3 protein results from TCRdb running MiXCR on the multiplex PCR reads. The profile shows around 290,000 distinct CDR3 sequences, about 13% of them singletons. Material: blood. These TCRs come from a woman between 35 and 50 years old with Graves' hyperthyroidism. The CDR3 runs from the conserved cysteine through the conserved F or W. Fields, in order: clone size, V gene, J gene, D gene, CDR3 protein, CDR3 DNA. D genes are given only for firm matches. The size field is filled for only some rows; it gives once, few, many or a size class.

few	TRBV18	TRBJ2-1	.	CASSPLASDYNEQFF	TGTGCCAGCTCACCTCTGGCTAGCGATTACAATGAGCAGTTCTTC
.	TRBV30	TRBJ2-7	.	CAWSQNKWAGSYEQYF	TGTGCCTGGAGTCAAAATAAATGGGCAGGGTCCTACGAGCAGTACTTC
many	TRBV5-1	TRBJ2-3	TRBD1	CASSLRQGATDTQYF	TGCGCCAGCAGCTTGAGACAGGGTGCCACAGATACGCAGTATTTT
few	TRBV5-6	TRBJ1-2	.	CASSLGGHPPNYGYTF	TGTGCCAGCAGCTTGGGGGGGCACCCACCTAACTATGGCTACACCTTC
.	TRBV30	TRBJ1-5	.	CAWSRQFDQPQHF	TGTGCCTGGAGTAGACAGTTTGATCAGCCCCAGCATTTT
many	TRBV28	TRBJ1-4	.	CASSSIGTNEKLFF	TGTGCCAGCAGTTCGATAGGGACTAATGAAAAACTGTTTTTT
many	TRBV19	TRBJ1-1	.	CASSMVGTEAFF	TGTGCCAGTAGTATGGTGGGGACTGAAGCTTTCTTT
many	TRBV6-1	TRBJ1-4	.	CASRGTFFEAKLFF	TGTGCCAGCAGAGGGACCTTTTTTGAGGCAAAACTGTTTTTT
many	TRBV6-1	TRBJ1-1	.	CASSELRSTMNTEAFF	TGTGCCAGCAGTGAGCTCAGGTCTACCATGAACACTGAAGCTTTCTTT
.	TRBV19	TRBJ2-3	.	CASRPDTTDTQYF	TGTGCCAGTAGACCAGACACCACAGATACGCAGTATTTT